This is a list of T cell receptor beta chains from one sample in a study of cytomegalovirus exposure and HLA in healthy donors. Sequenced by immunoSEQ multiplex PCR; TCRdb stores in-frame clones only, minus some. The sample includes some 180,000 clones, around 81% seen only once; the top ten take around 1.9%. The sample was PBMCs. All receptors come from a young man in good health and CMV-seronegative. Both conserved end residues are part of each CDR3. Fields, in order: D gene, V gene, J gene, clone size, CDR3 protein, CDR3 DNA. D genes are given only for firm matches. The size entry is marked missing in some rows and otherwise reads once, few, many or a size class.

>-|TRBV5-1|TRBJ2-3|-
CASSLAGAHTDTQYF
TGCGCCAGCAGCTTGGCGGGAGCTCACACAGATACGCAGTATTTT
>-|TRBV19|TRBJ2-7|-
CASSKGGYEQYF
TGTGCCAGTAGTAAAGGGGGCTACGAGCAGTACTTC
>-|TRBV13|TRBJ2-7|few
CASSRTTGSSYEQYF
TGTGCCAGCAGCCGAACCACAGGGTCTTCCTACGAGCAGTACTTC
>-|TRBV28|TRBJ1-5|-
CASRPGLEQPQHF
TGTGCCAGCCGACCAGGGTTGGAGCAGCCCCAGCATTTT
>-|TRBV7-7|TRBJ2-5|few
CASSRTGETQYF
TGTGCTAGCAGCCGAACAGGGGAGACCCAGTACTTC
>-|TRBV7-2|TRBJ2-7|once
CASSLPGHLSYEQYF
TGTGCCAGCAGCTTACCGGGACATCTCTCCTACGAGCAGTACTTC
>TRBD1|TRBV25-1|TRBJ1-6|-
CASSDRQGRSPLHF
TGTGCCAGCAGTGACCGACAGGGGAGGTCACCCCTCCACTTT
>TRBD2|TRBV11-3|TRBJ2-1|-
CASSPGTSGNEQFF
TGTGCCAGCAGCCCAGGGACTAGCGGCAATGAGCAGTTCTTC
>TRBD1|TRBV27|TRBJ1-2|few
CASSSGQVDYGYTF
TGTGCCAGCAGTTCGGGACAGGTCGACTATGGCTACACCTTC
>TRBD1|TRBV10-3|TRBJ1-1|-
CATDRGQNTEAFF
TGTGCCACCGACAGGGGGCAGAACACTGAAGCTTTCTTT
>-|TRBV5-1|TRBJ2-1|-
CASRSDGIYNEQFF
TGCGCCAGCAGGTCAGACGGGATTTACAATGAGCAGTTCTTC
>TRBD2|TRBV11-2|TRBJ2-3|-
CASSPDGLADSTDTQYF
TGTGCCAGCAGCCCGGATGGACTAGCGGATAGCACAGATACGCAGTATTTT